This TCR beta chain was captured by sequencing in a study of T-cell memory formation after mild COVID-19. Whole-study findings and limits: Among clones peaking at day 37 in the second wave, SARS-CoV-2 specificity remained unconfirmed. Some clones that responded were present in memory (sampled pre-infection), which suggests cross-reactive memory joined. A balance of CD4 and CD8 characterized clones contracting day 15 to 85, whereas later expanders leaned CD4+.

This clonotype was seen a few times. Its antigen is unidentified. From the 5' RACE reads, TCRdb called clonotypes with MiXCR, one entry per CDR3 protein. There are 100,000 to 120,000 distinct CDR3 sequences in the sample; 15% to 20% occur only once, and around 5.1% lies in the top ten. The germline gives CDR1 SGHRS, CDR2 YFSETQ. The CDR3 spans 14 residues. J gave up 10 bases and V 1 base, and 7 bases lay outside the gene matches. The rearrangement links TRBV5-1 to TRBJ2-1; 8 bases line up with TRBD2. Material: PBMCs or a T cell subset sorted from them (not recorded which). The source of this sequence is a man younger than 35 who had mild COVID-19 (a few samples of this study predate the infection). Cell type and time point are not known. CDR3 bases: TGCGCCAGCAGCTTGATTAGCGGGGAGTACGAGCAGTTCTTC. Its translation is CASSLISGEYEQFF.